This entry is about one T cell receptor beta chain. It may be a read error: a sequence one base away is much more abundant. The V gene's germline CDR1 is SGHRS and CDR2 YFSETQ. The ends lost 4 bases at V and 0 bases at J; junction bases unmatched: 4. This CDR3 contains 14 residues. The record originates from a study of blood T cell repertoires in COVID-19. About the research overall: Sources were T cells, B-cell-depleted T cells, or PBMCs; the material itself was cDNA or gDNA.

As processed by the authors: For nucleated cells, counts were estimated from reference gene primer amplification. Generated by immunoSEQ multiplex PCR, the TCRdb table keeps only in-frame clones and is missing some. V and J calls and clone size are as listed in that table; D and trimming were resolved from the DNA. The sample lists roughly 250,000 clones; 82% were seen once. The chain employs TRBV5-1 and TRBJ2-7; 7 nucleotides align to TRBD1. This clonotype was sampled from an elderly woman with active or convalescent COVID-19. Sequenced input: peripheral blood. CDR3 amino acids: CASSLQGSSYEQYF. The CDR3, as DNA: TGCGCCAGCAGCCTACAGGGGAGCTCCTACGAGCAGTACTTC.